Listed below are T cell receptor beta chains from one sample, sequenced in a study of T-cell memory formation after mild COVID-19. TCRdb ran MiXCR on the 5' RACE reads and lists one entry per CDR3 protein. The sample shows more than 350,000 distinct CDR3 sequences, under 25% of them seen only once. What was sequenced was PBMCs or a T cell subset sorted from them (not recorded which). All receptors derive from an adult woman who had mild COVID-19 (a few samples of this study predate the infection). Cell type and time point are not known. Each CDR3 is given with its conserved first and last residue. The order of the fields is D gene, J gene, V gene, clone size, CDR3 protein, CDR3 DNA. The D gene is left open where the match is weak. A row's size may be missing; if present it is once, few, many or a size class.

>NA|TRBJ1-2|TRBV3-1|NA
CASNHGGSANYGYTF
TGTGCCAGCAACCACGGGGGTAGTGCTAACTATGGCTACACCTTC
>TRBD1|TRBJ2-7|TRBV20-1|NA
CSAGTGLDYEQYF
TGCAGTGCTGGGACAGGGTTGGACTACGAGCAGTACTTC
>NA|TRBJ2-7|TRBV20-1|few
CSARDLRGYEQYF
TGCAGTGCTAGAGATCTTAGGGGCTACGAGCAGTACTTC
>NA|TRBJ2-7|TRBV6-5|few
CASSYGHARNYEQYF
TGTGCCAGCAGTTACGGGCACGCAAGAAACTACGAGCAGTACTTC
>NA|TRBJ2-1|TRBV4-3|NA
CASSSDYEQFF
TGCGCCAGCAGCTCAGACTACGAGCAGTTCTTC
>TRBD2|TRBJ2-2|TRBV20-1|many
CSARASGSDTGELFF
TGCAGTGCTAGGGCTAGCGGGAGCGACACCGGGGAGCTGTTTTTT
>NA|TRBJ2-5|TRBV10-3|many
CAISEGETQYF
TGTGCCATCAGTGAGGGGGAGACCCAGTACTTC
>TRBD1|TRBJ2-1|TRBV6-2/TRBV6-3|few
CASSRMTGTGGTNEQFF
TGTGCCAGCAGTCGGATGACCGGGACAGGGGGCACGAATGAGCAGTTCTTC
>NA|TRBJ2-7|TRBV6-1|few
CASRETATGFSYEQYF
TGTGCCAGCAGGGAGACTGCGACAGGTTTCTCCTACGAGCAGTACTTC
>NA|TRBJ1-1|TRBV6-6|NA
CASSYLGTTEAFF
TGTGCCAGCAGTTACCTTGGGACCACTGAAGCTTTCTTT
>TRBD1|TRBJ2-7|TRBV6-1|few
CASSASGTGYHEQYF
TGTGCCAGCAGTGCATCCGGGACAGGGTACCACGAGCAGTACTTC
>NA|TRBJ2-7|TRBV19|NA
CATFRVPWRGYTPYEQYF
TGTGCCACCTTTAGGGTCCCCTGGAGGGGATATACTCCCTACGAGCAGTACTTC
>NA|TRBJ2-5|TRBV30|NA
CAGGGRETQYF
TGTGCCGGAGGGGGCAGGGAGACCCAGTACTTC
>TRBD1|TRBJ1-2|TRBV7-9|NA
CASRQGQGGDYGYTF
TGTGCCAGCAGGCAGGGACAGGGAGGTGACTATGGCTACACCTTC
>TRBD1|TRBJ1-5|TRBV20-1|few
CSASDRGSFNQPQHF
TGCAGTGCTAGTGACAGGGGCTCCTTCAATCAGCCCCAGCATTTT
>NA|TRBJ2-7|TRBV12-3/TRBV12-4|NA
CASSLQGPPYF
TGTGCCAGCAGTTTACAGGGGCCTCCGTACTTC
>TRBD2|TRBJ2-3|TRBV5-1|NA
CASSSTLPAGVADTQYF
TGCGCCAGCAGCTCGACTCTCCCAGCGGGAGTCGCAGATACGCAGTATTTT
>NA|TRBJ2-1|TRBV20-1|NA
CSARTTRKPYNEQFF
TGCAGTGCTAGAACCACCCGGAAGCCCTACAATGAGCAGTTCTTC
>TRBD1|TRBJ1-2|TRBV12-3/TRBV12-4|few
CASSRTGGLAGGGYTF
TGTGCCAGCAGCCGGACAGGGGGCCTTGCCGGGGGTGGCTACACCTTC
>NA|TRBJ1-3|TRBV5-1|NA
CASSLVAGFGNTIYF
TGCGCCAGCAGCTTGGTGGCAGGGTTTGGAAACACCATATATTTT
>TRBD1|TRBJ2-5|TRBV7-9|few
CASSLDRDRVPGTQYF
TGTGCCAGCAGCTTAGACCGGGACAGGGTTCCCGGGACCCAGTACTTC
>TRBD2|TRBJ2-3|TRBV6-5|NA
CASSYLGLAGADTQYF
TGTGCCAGCAGTTACTTGGGACTAGCGGGAGCGGATACGCAGTATTTT
>TRBD1|TRBJ2-3|TRBV29-1|few
CSVEVLRDRGHGGTDTQYF
TGCAGCGTTGAAGTGCTCCGGGACAGGGGGCATGGCGGCACAGATACGCAGTATTTT
>TRBD2|TRBJ2-1|TRBV20-1|few
CSARVRLAGANEQFF
TGCAGTGCTAGAGTGAGACTAGCGGGAGCCAATGAGCAGTTCTTC
>NA|TRBJ1-5|TRBV4-1|NA
CASSQEGQSNQPQHF
TGCGCCAGCAGCCAAGAAGGCCAGAGCAATCAGCCCCAGCATTTT
>NA|TRBJ2-3|TRBV15|few
CATSGGFRGGRDTQYF
TGTGCCACCAGCGGAGGGTTCCGGGGAGGAAGGGATACGCAGTATTTT
>NA|TRBJ1-1|TRBV19|few
CASSVAGVTEAFF
TGTGCCAGTAGTGTCGCGGGAGTCACTGAAGCTTTCTTT
>NA|TRBJ2-5|TRBV3-1|few
CASSPQGSETQYF
TGTGCCAGCAGCCCCCAGGGGTCGGAGACCCAGTACTTC
>TRBD1|TRBJ1-4|TRBV12-3/TRBV12-4|NA
CASSLEAGGYEKLFF
TGTGCCAGCAGTTTGGAGGCAGGGGGCTATGAAAAACTGTTTTTT
>NA|TRBJ2-7|TRBV4-3|NA
CASSQDPQTYEQYF
TGCGCCAGCAGCCAAGACCCCCAGACCTACGAGCAGTACTTC
>TRBD1|TRBJ2-3|TRBV5-1|NA
CASSLGYRGSADTQYF
TGCGCCAGCAGCTTGGGTTACAGGGGATCGGCAGATACGCAGTATTTT
>TRBD2|TRBJ2-5|TRBV7-6|NA
CASSLASLAGGQETQYF
TGTGCCAGCAGCTTAGCGTCCCTAGCGGGGGGGCAAGAGACCCAGTACTTC
>NA|TRBJ2-7|TRBV7-2|few
CASSPDRGRVAYEQYF
TGTGCCAGCAGCCCCGATAGGGGCAGGGTGGCGTACGAGCAGTACTTC
>NA|TRBJ2-3|TRBV7-9|few
CASSPTGSPSTDTQYF
TGTGCCAGCAGCCCCACAGGTTCACCTTCCACAGATACGCAGTATTTT
>NA|TRBJ2-7|TRBV9|NA
CASSVAGNEQYF
TGTGCCAGCAGCGTAGCTGGTAACGAGCAGTACTTC
>NA|TRBJ2-7|TRBV2|NA
CASSELSGQYF
TGTGCCAGCAGTGAGCTGTCCGGCCAGTACTTC
>TRBD1|TRBJ2-7|TRBV14|few
CATSGQVNEQYF
TGTGCCACCTCGGGACAGGTGAACGAGCAGTACTTC
>TRBD1|TRBJ2-7|TRBV12-3/TRBV12-4|few
CASSLLQGAPEQYF
TGTGCCAGCAGTTTACTACAGGGGGCCCCCGAGCAGTACTTC
>TRBD1|TRBJ1-2|TRBV3-1|NA
CASSQEGQGGYGYTF
TGTGCCAGCAGCCAAGAGGGACAGGGGGGCTATGGCTACACCTTC
>TRBD1|TRBJ1-4|TRBV4-1|NA
CASRQWTGSEKLFF
TGCGCCAGCAGACAATGGACAGGGAGTGAAAAACTGTTTTTT
>TRBD2|TRBJ2-1|TRBV10-3|NA
CAISSPGGVQRGNNEQFF
TGTGCCATCAGCTCCCCGGGGGGGGTCCAGCGGGGCAACAATGAGCAGTTCTTC
>NA|TRBJ2-3|TRBV7-8|NA
CASSLVGGGTTDTQYF
TGTGCCAGCAGCTTAGTAGGTGGGGGCACCACAGATACGCAGTATTTT
>NA|TRBJ1-5|TRBV6-1|NA
CAGAGGSDQPQHF
TGTGCCGGCGCGGGCGGGTCCGATCAGCCCCAGCATTTT
>TRBD2|TRBJ2-3|TRBV14|NA
CASSQESGRIADTQYF
TGTGCCAGCAGCCAGGAGAGCGGGAGAATCGCAGATACGCAGTATTTT
>NA|TRBJ2-7|TRBV25-1|NA
CASSDSGRFEDIGYEQYF
TGTGCCAGCAGTGACTCCGGAAGGTTTGAGGATATCGGCTACGAGCAGTACTTC
>TRBD1|TRBJ1-4|TRBV29-1|few
CSAIQGAGEKLFF
TGCAGCGCTATTCAGGGGGCAGGTGAAAAACTGTTTTTT
>NA|TRBJ2-5|TRBV11-2|many
CASSLAGVETQYF
TGTGCCAGCAGCTTAGCAGGGGTAGAGACCCAGTACTTC
>NA|TRBJ1-1|TRBV3-1|NA
CASSQVASRGALF
TGTGCCAGCAGCCAAGTGGCCTCCCGGGGAGCTTTATTT
>NA|TRBJ2-5|TRBV29-1|few
CSVPRGGLLYQETQYF
TGCAGCGTCCCTAGGGGGGGGCTATTGTACCAAGAGACCCAGTACTTC
>NA|TRBJ1-2|TRBV6-5|NA
CASSYEQGWGYTF
TGTGCCAGCAGTTACGAACAGGGTTGGGGCTACACCTTC
>NA|TRBJ2-2|TRBV5-1|few
CASSFPPDRNTGELFF
TGCGCCAGCAGTTTCCCCCCGGACAGAAACACCGGGGAGCTGTTTTTT
>TRBD1|TRBJ2-1|TRBV18|NA
CASSPPGTGNNEQFF
TGTGCCAGCTCGCCCCCCGGGACAGGTAACAATGAGCAGTTCTTC
>TRBD1|TRBJ1-5|TRBV12-3/TRBV12-4|many
CASSLDRDQPQHF
TGTGCCAGCAGTTTGGACAGGGACCAGCCCCAGCATTTT
>TRBD2|TRBJ2-7|TRBV7-9|few
CASSLGLAESYEQYF
TGTGCCAGCAGCCTCGGACTAGCGGAGTCCTACGAGCAGTACTTC
>NA|TRBJ2-1|TRBV12-3/TRBV12-4|NA
CASSLVAYNEQFF
TGTGCCAGCAGTTTGGTGGCGTACAATGAGCAGTTCTTC
>TRBD2|TRBJ2-1|TRBV4-3|NA
CASSQEFAGTSGYNEQFF
TGCGCCAGCAGCCAAGAATTCGCCGGGACTAGCGGGTACAATGAGCAGTTCTTC
>TRBD1|TRBJ1-2|TRBV11-2|NA
CASSLGQGLTNYGYTF
TGTGCCAGCAGCTTAGGACAGGGGCTGACTAACTATGGCTACACCTTC
>NA|TRBJ2-7|TRBV19|NA
CASSMGHSYEQYF
TGTGCCAGTAGTATGGGGCATTCCTACGAGCAGTACTTC
>NA|TRBJ2-2|TRBV9|NA
CASSREGGGSGELFF
TGTGCCAGCAGCAGAGAGGGCGGGGGCTCCGGGGAGCTGTTTTTT
>NA|TRBJ1-1|TRBV19|few
CASRTDRRDHTEAFF
TGTGCCAGTAGGACTGACAGGAGGGACCACACTGAAGCTTTCTTT